A selection of T cell receptor beta chains follows, all from one sample in a study of cytomegalovirus exposure and HLA in healthy donors. Sequenced by immunoSEQ multiplex PCR; TCRdb stores in-frame clones only, minus some. Here the sample spans about 62,000 clones, approximately 95% being singletons. The sample was PBMCs. Receptor source: a woman younger than 35 in good health and CMV-seropositive. CDR3s include the opening cysteine and the closing phenylalanine or tryptophan. D genes are given only for firm matches. Only some rows state a clone size, as once, few, many or a class for expanded clones.

clone size: once
D gene: .
V gene: TRBV30
J gene: TRBJ2-3
CDR3 DNA: TGTGCCCTAGGAGGAGGGTCCAGCACAGATACGCAGTATTTT
CDR3 protein: CALGGGSSTDTQYF

clone size: .
D gene: .
V gene: TRBV12-5
J gene: TRBJ2-1
CDR3 DNA: TGTGCTAGTGGTTTGGTATCTAGGCGTGAGCAGTTCTTC
CDR3 protein: CASGLVSRREQFF

clone size: .
D gene: TRBD2
V gene: TRBV5-5
J gene: TRBJ2-1
CDR3 DNA: TGTGCCAGCAGCAATAGCGGGAGGGCCCCGGATGAGCAGTTCTTC
CDR3 protein: CASSNSGRAPDEQFF

clone size: .
D gene: TRBD2
V gene: TRBV5-1
J gene: TRBJ2-1
CDR3 DNA: TGCGCCAGCAGGGGGACTAGTAACGAGCAGTTCTTC
CDR3 protein: CASRGTSNEQFF

clone size: .
D gene: .
V gene: TRBV28
J gene: TRBJ1-3
CDR3 DNA: TGTGCCAGCATGACAGCTGGAAACACCATATATTTT
CDR3 protein: CASMTAGNTIYF

clone size: .
D gene: TRBD1
V gene: TRBV28
J gene: TRBJ2-5
CDR3 DNA: TGTGCCAGCAATAACGACAGGGGGGAAGAGACCCAGTACTTC
CDR3 protein: CASNNDRGEETQYF

clone size: .
D gene: TRBD1
V gene: TRBV30
J gene: TRBJ2-1
CDR3 DNA: TGTGCCTGGAGTGTATGGGACAGCTCAGGAGAGCAGTTCTTC
CDR3 protein: CAWSVWDSSGEQFF

clone size: .
D gene: TRBD1
V gene: TRBV4-2
J gene: TRBJ1-2
CDR3 DNA: TGTGCCAGCAGCGCCGGGACAGCGTATGGCTACACCTTC
CDR3 protein: CASSAGTAYGYTF

clone size: .
D gene: TRBD1
V gene: TRBV6-1
J gene: TRBJ2-3
CDR3 DNA: TGTGCCAGCAGTGTGTTCAGGGGGCGTCAAGATACGCAGTATTTT
CDR3 protein: CASSVFRGRQDTQYF

clone size: .
D gene: .
V gene: TRBV27
J gene: TRBJ2-3
CDR3 DNA: TGTGCCAGCACCCCAGCGGCAGATACGCAGTATTTT
CDR3 protein: CASTPAADTQYF

clone size: .
D gene: .
V gene: TRBV30
J gene: TRBJ1-5
CDR3 DNA: TGTGCCTGGATTGGAGGGCCCCAGCATTTT
CDR3 protein: CAWIGGPQHF

clone size: .
D gene: .
V gene: TRBV2
J gene: TRBJ2-7
CDR3 DNA: TGTGCCAGTCAATCACCAAACCGGGGCTACGAGCAGTACTTC
CDR3 protein: CASQSPNRGYEQYF

clone size: once
D gene: .
V gene: TRBV19
J gene: TRBJ2-1
CDR3 DNA: TGTGCCAGTAGTATTTGGTCGGCGGGGGCCTCATACAATGAGCAGTTCTTC
CDR3 protein: CASSIWSAGASYNEQFF

clone size: .
D gene: .
V gene: TRBV28
J gene: TRBJ1-2
CDR3 DNA: TGTGCCAGCAGAGGGGGAAAGGTTGGTGGCTACACCTTC
CDR3 protein: CASRGGKVGGYTF

clone size: .
D gene: TRBD2
V gene: TRBV27
J gene: TRBJ2-3
CDR3 DNA: TGTGCCAGCAGTTTCTCTTCTGGGGGAGGGCCCCAAACAGATACGCAGTATTTT
CDR3 protein: CASSFSSGGGPQTDTQYF

clone size: .
D gene: .
V gene: TRBV7-9
J gene: TRBJ1-4
CDR3 DNA: TGTGCCAGCAGCAAGTCACCGGGGGCTAATGAAAAACTGTTTTTT
CDR3 protein: CASSKSPGANEKLFF

clone size: .
D gene: TRBD1
V gene: TRBV7-9
J gene: TRBJ1-3
CDR3 DNA: TGTGCCAGCAGCTCCTACCGACAGGGGAACACCATATATTTT
CDR3 protein: CASSSYRQGNTIYF

clone size: .
D gene: TRBD2
V gene: TRBV6-5
J gene: TRBJ2-7
CDR3 DNA: TGTGCCAGCAGTTACCAGACTAGCGCGGTCTCGGAGCAGTACTTC
CDR3 protein: CASSYQTSAVSEQYF

clone size: .
D gene: .
V gene: TRBV28
J gene: TRBJ1-1
CDR3 DNA: TGTGCCAGCAGTAGGAGGGGTGAAGCTTTCTTT
CDR3 protein: CASSRRGEAFF

clone size: .
D gene: TRBD2
V gene: TRBV30
J gene: TRBJ2-7
CDR3 DNA: TGTGGACAAGGGACCAGGGATAGCGGGCCTGGGGAGCAGTACTTC
CDR3 protein: CGQGTRDSGPGEQYF

clone size: .
D gene: .
V gene: TRBV27
J gene: TRBJ2-5
CDR3 DNA: TGTGCCAGCAGCCGGCTGGGGGCAGTGATAGAGACCCAGTACTTC
CDR3 protein: CASSRLGAVIETQYF

clone size: .
D gene: TRBD2
V gene: TRBV7-3
J gene: TRBJ2-1
CDR3 DNA: TGTGCCAGCAGCCTCCGGGGGACTAGCGGGAGCAATGAGCAGTTCTTC
CDR3 protein: CASSLRGTSGSNEQFF

clone size: .
D gene: .
V gene: TRBV5-6
J gene: TRBJ1-2
CDR3 DNA: TGTGCCAGCAGCTACACCGTCTATGGCTACACCTTC
CDR3 protein: CASSYTVYGYTF

clone size: .
D gene: .
V gene: TRBV27
J gene: TRBJ2-1
CDR3 DNA: TGTGCCAGCAAAACGGCAGAGAGGAAGTCCTCCTACAATGAGCAGTTCTTC
CDR3 protein: CASKTAERKSSYNEQFF

clone size: once
D gene: .
V gene: TRBV28
J gene: TRBJ1-6
CDR3 DNA: TGTGCCAGCGTACAGGCATGGGTGGGTTCACCCCTCCACTTT
CDR3 protein: CASVQAWVGSPLHF

clone size: .
D gene: .
V gene: TRBV28
J gene: TRBJ2-5
CDR3 DNA: TGTGCCAGCAGTTTTATCTCGGGATTAGAGACCCAGTACTTC
CDR3 protein: CASSFISGLETQYF

clone size: once
D gene: TRBD1
V gene: TRBV7-6
J gene: TRBJ2-7
CDR3 DNA: TGTGCCAGCAGCTTAGCGCTTGGACAGGACTACGAGCAGTACTTC
CDR3 protein: CASSLALGQDYEQYF

clone size: .
D gene: TRBD1
V gene: TRBV7-2
J gene: TRBJ1-5
CDR3 DNA: TGTGCCAGCAGCTTCGACAGGGATAATCAGCCCCAGCATTTT
CDR3 protein: CASSFDRDNQPQHF

clone size: .
D gene: TRBD1
V gene: TRBV19
J gene: TRBJ1-1
CDR3 DNA: TGTGCCAGTAGAGAGGGGGGACAGACCCACGCTGAAGCTTTCTTT
CDR3 protein: CASREGGQTHAEAFF

clone size: .
D gene: .
V gene: TRBV30
J gene: TRBJ1-4
CDR3 DNA: TGTGCCTGGAGTGTACGCAGGGAAGGTCATTCGGGTCGAGAAAAACTGTTTTTT
CDR3 protein: CAWSVRREGHSGREKLFF

clone size: .
D gene: .
V gene: TRBV7-9
J gene: TRBJ2-7
CDR3 DNA: TGTGCCAGCAACGCCAGGTCGGGGGTTGGATACGAGCAGTACTTC
CDR3 protein: CASNARSGVGYEQYF

clone size: .
D gene: TRBD1
V gene: TRBV4-1
J gene: TRBJ2-7
CDR3 DNA: TGCGCCAGCAGCCAAGATCGGGACAGGTCCTCCTACGAGCAGTACTTC
CDR3 protein: CASSQDRDRSSYEQYF

clone size: .
D gene: .
V gene: TRBV6-6
J gene: TRBJ2-1
CDR3 DNA: TGTGCCAGCAGCCGACTCGATGAGCAGTTCTTC
CDR3 protein: CASSRLDEQFF

clone size: .
D gene: TRBD1
V gene: TRBV6-1
J gene: TRBJ2-2
CDR3 DNA: TGTGCCAGCAGTGACGGGACAGCGAACACCGGGGAGCTGTTTTTT
CDR3 protein: CASSDGTANTGELFF

clone size: .
D gene: .
V gene: TRBV6-6
J gene: TRBJ2-3
CDR3 DNA: TGTGCCAGCAGTTCACCCGGGACAATCATGGATACGCAGTATTTT
CDR3 protein: CASSSPGTIMDTQYF

clone size: once
D gene: .
V gene: TRBV6-5
J gene: TRBJ1-1
CDR3 DNA: TGTGCCAGCAGTTACGCCTCAGCGATCTTTGAAGCTTTCTTT
CDR3 protein: CASSYASAIFEAFF

clone size: few
D gene: .
V gene: TRBV28
J gene: TRBJ1-1
CDR3 DNA: TGTGCCAGCAGCCTCCCCTTGGGGGGGGCGGCTTTCTTT
CDR3 protein: CASSLPLGGAAFF

clone size: .
D gene: .
V gene: TRBV7-2
J gene: TRBJ1-3
CDR3 DNA: TGTGCCAGCAGCAGTTACAGGTTCCCCAACTCTGGAAACACCATATATTTT
CDR3 protein: CASSSYRFPNSGNTIYF

clone size: .
D gene: TRBD1
V gene: TRBV2
J gene: TRBJ2-5
CDR3 DNA: TGTGCCAGCAGTGAAGTTCTACAGGGGGCTAACCAAGAGACCCAGTACTTC
CDR3 protein: CASSEVLQGANQETQYF

clone size: .
D gene: .
V gene: TRBV6-5
J gene: TRBJ2-7
CDR3 DNA: TGTGCCAGCAGTTACTACAGAAGCTCCTACGAGCAGTACTTC
CDR3 protein: CASSYYRSSYEQYF

clone size: .
D gene: .
V gene: TRBV6-6
J gene: TRBJ2-1
CDR3 DNA: TGTGCCAGCAGTTACTTGGCCACCAACAATGAGCAGTTCTTC
CDR3 protein: CASSYLATNNEQFF

clone size: .
D gene: TRBD2
V gene: TRBV13
J gene: TRBJ2-3
CDR3 DNA: TGTGCCAGCAGCCCAGGGACTAACCCTGCAGATACGCAGTATTTT
CDR3 protein: CASSPGTNPADTQYF